The table lists the clone carrying this T cell receptor (beta chain) with a few counts. Its target is not known. J was trimmed by 10 bases and V by 4 bases; bases with no gene match: 12. Germline V CDR1 and CDR2: SGHVS, FNYEAQ. The CDR3 sequence is 16 residues long. This specimen comes from a study of cytomegalovirus exposure and HLA in healthy donors. The study drew the donors from its roughly 120-subject validation cohort, separate from the 666-subject first cohort. Profiling relied on immunoSEQ multiplex PCR, and the TCRdb table lists in-frame clones only, not all of them. The sample has under 140,000 clones, roughly nine tenths seen once. Regarding the study as a whole: Cytomegalovirus status was reportedly diagnosed by the classifier with high specificity and sensitivity. Many donors shared some public TCRs, even though most TCR sequences were rare. In vitro, three CMV-associated chains proved specific for CMV antigens.

The chain recombines TRBV7-6 with TRBJ1-4; the match to TRBD1 covers 10 bases. This receptor was identified in a woman aged 18-29 years in good health and CMV-seronegative. The specimen was PBMCs. The chain's CDR3 is CASSSSWGTGDGKLFF. The CDR3 coding sequence is TGTGCCAGCAGCTCCTCGTGGGGGACAGGGGACGGAAAACTGTTTTTT.